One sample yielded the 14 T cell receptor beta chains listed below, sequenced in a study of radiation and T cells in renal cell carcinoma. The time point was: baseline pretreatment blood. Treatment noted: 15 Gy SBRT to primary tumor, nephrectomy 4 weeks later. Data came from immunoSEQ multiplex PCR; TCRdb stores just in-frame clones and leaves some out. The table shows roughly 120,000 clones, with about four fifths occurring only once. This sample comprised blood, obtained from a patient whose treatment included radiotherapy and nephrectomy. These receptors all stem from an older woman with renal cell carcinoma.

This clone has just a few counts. The DNA for the CDR3 is TGCGCCAGCAGGCCCACATCTAGCGGGGGGGCAGATACGCAGTATTTT. It codes for CASRPTSSGGADTQYF. The chain has TRBV5-1 and TRBJ2-3, with 12 positions matching TRBD2. Looked up from germline, CDR1 is SGHRS and CDR2 is YFSETQ. The V gene end was trimmed by 5 bases and the J gene end by 4 bases; junction bases not matched to a gene: 8. There are 16 residues in the CDR3.

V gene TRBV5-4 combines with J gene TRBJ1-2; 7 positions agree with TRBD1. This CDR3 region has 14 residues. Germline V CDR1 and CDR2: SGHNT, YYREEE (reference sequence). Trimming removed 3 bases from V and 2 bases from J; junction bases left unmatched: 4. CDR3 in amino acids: CASSWETGNYGYTF. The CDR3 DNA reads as TGTGCCAGCAGCTGGGAGACAGGGAACTATGGCTACACCTTC.

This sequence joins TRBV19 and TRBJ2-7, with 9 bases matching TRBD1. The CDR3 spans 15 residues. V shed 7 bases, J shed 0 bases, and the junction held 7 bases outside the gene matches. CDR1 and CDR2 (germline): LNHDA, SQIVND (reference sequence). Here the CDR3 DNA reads TGTGCCAGTACCATAGGGACAGGGAGCTCCTACGAGCAGTACTTC. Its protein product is CASTIGTGSSYEQYF.

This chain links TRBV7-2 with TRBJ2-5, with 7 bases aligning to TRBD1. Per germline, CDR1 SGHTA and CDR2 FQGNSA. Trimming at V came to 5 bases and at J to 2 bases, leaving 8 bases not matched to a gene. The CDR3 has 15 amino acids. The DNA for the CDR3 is TGTGCCAGCAGCCCCTTGACAGGGTATCAAGAGACCCAGTACTTC. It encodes CASSPLTGYQETQYF.

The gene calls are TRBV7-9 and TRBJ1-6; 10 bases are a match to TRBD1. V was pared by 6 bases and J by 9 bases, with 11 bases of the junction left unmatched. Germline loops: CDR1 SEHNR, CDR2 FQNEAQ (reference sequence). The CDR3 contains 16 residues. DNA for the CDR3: TGTGCCAGCAGATTTGGACAGGGGGAAGGGGGTTCACCCCTCCACTTT. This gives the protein CASRFGQGEGGSPLHF.

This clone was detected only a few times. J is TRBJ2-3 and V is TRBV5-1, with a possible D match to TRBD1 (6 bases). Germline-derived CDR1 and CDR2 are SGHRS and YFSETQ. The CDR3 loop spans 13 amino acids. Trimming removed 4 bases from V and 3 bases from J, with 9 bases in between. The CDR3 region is CASSPGTTDTQYF. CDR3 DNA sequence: TGCGCCAGCAGCCCCGGGACAACAGATACGCAGTATTTT. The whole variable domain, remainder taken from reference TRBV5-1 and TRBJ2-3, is KAGVTQTPRYLIKTRGQQVTLSCSPISGHRSVSWYQQTPGQGLQFLFEYFSETQRNKGNFPGRFSGRQFSNSRSEMNVSTLELGDSALYLCASSPGTTDTQYFGPGTRLTVL.

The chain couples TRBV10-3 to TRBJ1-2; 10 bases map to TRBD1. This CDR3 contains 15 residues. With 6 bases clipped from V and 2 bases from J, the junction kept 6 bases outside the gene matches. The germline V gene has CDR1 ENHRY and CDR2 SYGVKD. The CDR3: CAIRKTGGGNYGYTF. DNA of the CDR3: TGTGCCATCAGAAAGACAGGGGGCGGAAACTATGGCTACACCTTC.

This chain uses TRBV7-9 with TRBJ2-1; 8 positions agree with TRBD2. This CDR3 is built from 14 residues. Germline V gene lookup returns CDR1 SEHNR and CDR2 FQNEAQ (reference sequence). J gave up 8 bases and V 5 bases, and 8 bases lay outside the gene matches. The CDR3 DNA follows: TGTGCCAGCAGCCTACGGGACGGGAGGGATGAGCAGTTCTTC. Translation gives CASSLRDGRDEQFF.

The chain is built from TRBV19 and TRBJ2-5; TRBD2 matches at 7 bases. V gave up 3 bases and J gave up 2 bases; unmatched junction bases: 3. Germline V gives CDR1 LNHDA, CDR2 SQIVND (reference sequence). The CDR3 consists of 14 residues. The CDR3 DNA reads TGTGCCAGTAGTATCCTCGGGGGGCAAGAGACCCAGTACTTC. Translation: CASSILGGQETQYF.

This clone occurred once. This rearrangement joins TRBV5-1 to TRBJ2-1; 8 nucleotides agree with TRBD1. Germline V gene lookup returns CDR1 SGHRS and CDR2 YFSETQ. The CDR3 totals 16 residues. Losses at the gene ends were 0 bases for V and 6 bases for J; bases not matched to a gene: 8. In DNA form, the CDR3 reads TGCGCCAGCAGCTTGGCGCCAGGGGGCAGAGGCAATGAGCAGTTCTTC. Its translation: CASSLAPGGRGNEQFF.

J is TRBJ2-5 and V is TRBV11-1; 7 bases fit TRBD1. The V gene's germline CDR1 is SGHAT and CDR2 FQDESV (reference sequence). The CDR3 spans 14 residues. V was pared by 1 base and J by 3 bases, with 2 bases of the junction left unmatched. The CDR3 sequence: CASSLGQGEETQYF. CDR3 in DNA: TGTGCCAGCAGCTTAGGACAGGGCGAAGAGACCCAGTACTTC.

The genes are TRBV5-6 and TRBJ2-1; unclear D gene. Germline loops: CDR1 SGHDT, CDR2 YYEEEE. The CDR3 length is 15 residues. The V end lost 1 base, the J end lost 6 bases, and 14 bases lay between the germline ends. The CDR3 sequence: CASSLKAAPANEQFF. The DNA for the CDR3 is TGTGCCAGCAGCTTGAAGGCGGCTCCCGCCAATGAGCAGTTCTTC.

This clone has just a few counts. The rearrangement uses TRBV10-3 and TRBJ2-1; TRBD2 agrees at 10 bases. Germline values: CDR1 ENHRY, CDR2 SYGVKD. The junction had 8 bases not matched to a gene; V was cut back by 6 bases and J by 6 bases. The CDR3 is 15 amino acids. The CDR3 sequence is CAISTSGGAGNEQFF. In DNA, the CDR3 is TGTGCCATCAGCACCAGCGGGGGGGCCGGCAATGAGCAGTTCTTC.

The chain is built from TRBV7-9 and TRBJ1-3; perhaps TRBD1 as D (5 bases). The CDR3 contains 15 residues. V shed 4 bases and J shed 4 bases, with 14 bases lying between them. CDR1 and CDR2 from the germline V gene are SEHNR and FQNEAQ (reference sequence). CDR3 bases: TGTGCCAGCAGCTCCATGGGGGGATCAGGAAACACCATATATTTT. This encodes CASSSMGGSGNTIYF.